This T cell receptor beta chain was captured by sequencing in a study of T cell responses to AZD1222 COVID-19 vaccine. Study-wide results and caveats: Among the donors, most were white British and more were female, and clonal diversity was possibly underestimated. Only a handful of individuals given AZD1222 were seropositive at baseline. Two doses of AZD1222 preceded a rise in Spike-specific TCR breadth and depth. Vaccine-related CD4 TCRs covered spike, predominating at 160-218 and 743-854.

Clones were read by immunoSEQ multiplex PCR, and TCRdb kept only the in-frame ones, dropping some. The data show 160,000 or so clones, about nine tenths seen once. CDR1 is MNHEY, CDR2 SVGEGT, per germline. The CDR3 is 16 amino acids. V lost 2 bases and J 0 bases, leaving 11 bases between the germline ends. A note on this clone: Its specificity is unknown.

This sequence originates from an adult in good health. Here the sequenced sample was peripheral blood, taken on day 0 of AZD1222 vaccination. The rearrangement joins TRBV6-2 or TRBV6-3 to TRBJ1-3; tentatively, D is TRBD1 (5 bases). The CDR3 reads CASSYGGAVSGNTIYF. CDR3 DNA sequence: TGTGCCAGCAGTTACGGCGGGGCCGTCTCTGGAAACACCATATATTTT.